The sequence of this TCR beta chain was determined in a study of blood T cell repertoires in COVID-19. Across the whole study: PBMCs, B-cell-depleted T cells, or T cells were the source of the cDNA or gDNA that made up the material.

Trimming removed 5 bases from V and 4 bases from J, with 12 bases in between. The V gene's germline CDR1 is MDHEN and CDR2 SYDVKM. This CDR3 is built from 15 residues. In the authors' workflow: Estimation of nucleated cell counts relied on the amplification of reference gene primers. The data were produced by immunoSEQ multiplex PCR, yet TCRdb's version contains in-frame clones alone and is incomplete. For V, J and clone size, that table is used; D and trimming come from the DNA. The repertoire holds 250,000 to 400,000 clones, with roughly 84% as singletons. This chain connects TRBV28 to TRBJ2-6; possible D gene TRBD2, 6 bases. The sequence was collected from a man in his fifties with active or convalescent COVID-19. The material sequenced was peripheral blood. The CDR3 is CASSPGGSGANVLTF. CDR3 in DNA: TGTGCCAGCAGTCCTGGGGGGTCCGGGGCCAACGTCCTGACTTTC.